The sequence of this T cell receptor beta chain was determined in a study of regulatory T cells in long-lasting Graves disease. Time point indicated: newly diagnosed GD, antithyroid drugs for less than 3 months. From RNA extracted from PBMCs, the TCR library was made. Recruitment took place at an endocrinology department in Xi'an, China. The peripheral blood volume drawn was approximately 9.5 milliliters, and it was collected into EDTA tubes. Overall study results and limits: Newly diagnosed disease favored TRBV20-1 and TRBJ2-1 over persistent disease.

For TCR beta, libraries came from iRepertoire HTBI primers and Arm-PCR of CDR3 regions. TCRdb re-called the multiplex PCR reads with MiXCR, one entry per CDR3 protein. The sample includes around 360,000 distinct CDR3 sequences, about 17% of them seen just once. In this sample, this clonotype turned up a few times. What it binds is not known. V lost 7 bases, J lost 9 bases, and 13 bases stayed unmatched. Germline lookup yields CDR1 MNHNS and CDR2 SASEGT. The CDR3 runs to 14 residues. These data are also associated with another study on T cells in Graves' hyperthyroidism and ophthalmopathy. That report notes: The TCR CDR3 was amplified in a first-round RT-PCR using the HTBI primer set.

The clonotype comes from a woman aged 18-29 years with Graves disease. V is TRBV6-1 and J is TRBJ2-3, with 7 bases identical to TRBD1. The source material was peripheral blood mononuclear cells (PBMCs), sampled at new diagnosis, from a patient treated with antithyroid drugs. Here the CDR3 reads CASNPYRGLDTQYF. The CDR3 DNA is TGTGCCAGCAACCCATACAGGGGCTTAGACACGCAGTATTTT.